Below are 5 T cell receptor beta chains sequenced from a single sample in a study of blood T cells in healthy people across ages. Using a J-beta primer mix together with a sample-barcoded 5' primer, a second PCR was run for roughly 6 to 11 cycles. One entry per CDR3 protein, called by TCRdb with MiXCR from the 5' RACE reads. The sample has 700,000 or so distinct CDR3 sequences; approximately 40% are singletons. What was sequenced was blood. The receptors stem from a man aged 80 or over in good health.

J is TRBJ2-7 and V is TRBV7-2; D gene unclear. The germline V and J ends were trimmed by 0 bases and 2 bases, with 8 bases remaining between them. The CDR3 totals 14 residues. Germline lookup yields CDR1 SGHTA and CDR2 FQGNSA. Here the CDR3 reads CASSLASSPYEQYF. CDR3 nucleotides: TGTGCCAGCAGCTTAGCCAGCAGCCCCTACGAGCAGTACTTC.

As for this clonotype: A read error may account for a junction end that differs from germline. DNA for the CDR3: TGTGCCAGCAGCCTAGGGACAGGGAAGGGCTACACCTTC. Encoded protein: CASSLGTGKGYTF. V is TRBV13 and J is TRBJ1-2; 9 nucleotides line up with TRBD1. This CDR3 spans 13 amino acids. The germline CDR1 and CDR2 sequences are PRHDT and FYEKMQ (reference sequence). Full variable domain (rest looked up from reference TRBV13 and TRBJ1-2): AAGVIQSPRHLIKEKRETATLKCYPIPRHDTVYWYQQGPGQDPQFLISFYEKMQSDKGSIPDRFSAQQFSDYHSELNMSSLELGDSALYFCASSLGTGKGYTFGSGTRLTVV.

This clonotype was counted between two and nine times. The chain recombines TRBV5-5 with TRBJ2-6; D unresolved. V lost 6 bases to trimming and J lost 1 base, with 14 bases between them. Germline V CDR1 and CDR2: SGHKS, YYEKEE (reference sequence). The CDR3 is 16 residues long. The CDR3 DNA reads TGTGCCAGCAAATATGTACTCAGTTCTGGGGCCAACGTCCTGACTTTC. Encoded protein: CASKYVLSSGANVLTF.

Note on this clonotype: The CDR3 does not close with the conserved phenylalanine or tryptophan, likely indicating a read error. The chain recombines TRBV20-1 with TRBJ2-7, with 8 positions matching TRBD1. This CDR3 region has 13 residues. The ends lost 6 bases at V and 2 bases at J; junction bases unmatched: 6. Germline values: CDR1 DFQATT, CDR2 SNEGSKA (reference sequence). CDR3 bases: TGCAGTGCAGCAGGGGGCCTCACCTACGAGCAGTACTCC. It specifies CSAAGGLTYEQYS.

This clonotype was counted between two and nine times. The CDR3 loop reads CSARGGRGLAGGLVGQETQYF. CDR3 nucleotides: TGCAGTGCTAGAGGAGGACGGGGACTAGCGGGAGGGCTCGTTGGTCAAGAGACCCAGTACTTC. The chain employs TRBV20-1 and TRBJ2-5; 16 bases are shared with TRBD2. The ends lost 1 base at V and 2 bases at J; junction bases unmatched: 16. CDR3 size: 21 residues. Germline V CDR1 and CDR2: DFQATT, SNEGSKA (reference sequence).